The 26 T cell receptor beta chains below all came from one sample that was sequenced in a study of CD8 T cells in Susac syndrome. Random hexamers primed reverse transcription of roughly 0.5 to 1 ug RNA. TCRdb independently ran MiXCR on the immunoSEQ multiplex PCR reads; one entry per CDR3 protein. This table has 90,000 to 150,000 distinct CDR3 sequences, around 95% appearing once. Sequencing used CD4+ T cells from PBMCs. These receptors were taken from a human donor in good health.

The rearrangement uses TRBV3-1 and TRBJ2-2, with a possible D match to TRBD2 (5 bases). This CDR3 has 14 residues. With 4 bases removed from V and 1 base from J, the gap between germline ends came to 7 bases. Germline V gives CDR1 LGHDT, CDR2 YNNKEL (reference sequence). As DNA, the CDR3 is TGTGCCAGCAGCCCCGGGGTGAACACCGGGGAGCTGTTTTTT. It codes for CASSPGVNTGELFF.

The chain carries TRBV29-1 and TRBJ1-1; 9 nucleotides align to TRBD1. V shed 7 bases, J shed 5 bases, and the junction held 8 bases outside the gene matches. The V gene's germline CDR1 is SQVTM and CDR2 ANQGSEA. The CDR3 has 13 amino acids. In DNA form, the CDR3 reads TGCAGCGCCTCCTGGGACAGGGTTACTGAAGCTTTCTTT. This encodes CSASWDRVTEAFF.

CDR3 DNA sequence: TGCAGTGCTAGAGCGGGAGGGCCCGACACCGGGGAGCTGTTTTTT. Amino acid sequence: CSARAGGPDTGELFF. V and J are TRBV20-1 and TRBJ2-2; the match to TRBD2 covers 8 bases. Germline assignment: CDR1 DFQATT and CDR2 SNEGSKA (reference sequence). There are 15 residues in the CDR3. V gave up 1 base and J gave up 3 bases; unmatched junction bases: 4.

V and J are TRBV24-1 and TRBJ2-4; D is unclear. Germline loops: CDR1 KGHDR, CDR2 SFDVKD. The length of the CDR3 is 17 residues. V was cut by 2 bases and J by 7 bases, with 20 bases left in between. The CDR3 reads CATSDSRLGKASNIQYF. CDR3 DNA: TGTGCCACCAGTGATTCCCGGTTAGGAAAGGCAAGCAACATTCAGTACTTC.

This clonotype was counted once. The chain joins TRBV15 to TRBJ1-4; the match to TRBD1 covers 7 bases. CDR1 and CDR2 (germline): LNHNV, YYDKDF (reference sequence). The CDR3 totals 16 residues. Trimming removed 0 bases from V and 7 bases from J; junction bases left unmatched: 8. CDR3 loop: CATSRDKGGVFEKLFF. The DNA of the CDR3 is TGTGCCACCAGCAGAGATAAAGGGGGCGTCTTTGAAAAACTGTTTTTT.

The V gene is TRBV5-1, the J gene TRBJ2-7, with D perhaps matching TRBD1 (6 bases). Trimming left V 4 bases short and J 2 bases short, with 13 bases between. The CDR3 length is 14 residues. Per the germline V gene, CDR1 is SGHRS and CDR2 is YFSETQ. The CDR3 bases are TGCGCCAGCAGCCAGACAGGAGGTGCCTACGAGCAGTACTTC. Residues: CASSQTGGAYEQYF.

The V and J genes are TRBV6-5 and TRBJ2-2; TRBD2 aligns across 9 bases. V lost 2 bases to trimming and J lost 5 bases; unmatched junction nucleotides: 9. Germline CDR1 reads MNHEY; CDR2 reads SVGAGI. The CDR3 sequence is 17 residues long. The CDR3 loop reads CASSYPAGGPRTGELFF. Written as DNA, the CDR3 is TGTGCCAGCAGTTACCCAGCGGGGGGCCCGCGGACCGGGGAGCTGTTTTTT.

The CDR3 nucleotides read TGCAGTGCTAGAGATTTGGGGGATTTAGGGTCCTACGAGCAGTACTTC. This encodes CSARDLGDLGSYEQYF. The chain is built from TRBV20-1 and TRBJ2-7; D is tentatively TRBD1 or TRBD2 (5 bases each). The CDR3 spans 16 residues. Germline-derived CDR1 and CDR2 are DFQATT and SNEGSKA (reference sequence). The V end lost 0 bases, the J end lost 1 base, and 16 bases lay between the germline ends.

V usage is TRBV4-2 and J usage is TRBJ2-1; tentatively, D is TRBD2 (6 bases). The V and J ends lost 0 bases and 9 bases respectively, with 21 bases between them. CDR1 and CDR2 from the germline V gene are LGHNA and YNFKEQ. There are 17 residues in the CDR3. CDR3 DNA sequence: TGTGCCAGCAGCCAAGAACGTCACGGGAGTTCGTTGGCTGAGCAGTTCTTC. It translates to CASSQERHGSSLAEQFF.

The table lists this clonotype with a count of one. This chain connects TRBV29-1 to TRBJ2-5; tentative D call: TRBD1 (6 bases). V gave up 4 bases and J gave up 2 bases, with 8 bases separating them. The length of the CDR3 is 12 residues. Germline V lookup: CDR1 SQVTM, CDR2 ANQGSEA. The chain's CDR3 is CSVVRGQETQYF. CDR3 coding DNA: TGCAGCGTTGTGAGGGGGCAAGAGACCCAGTACTTC.

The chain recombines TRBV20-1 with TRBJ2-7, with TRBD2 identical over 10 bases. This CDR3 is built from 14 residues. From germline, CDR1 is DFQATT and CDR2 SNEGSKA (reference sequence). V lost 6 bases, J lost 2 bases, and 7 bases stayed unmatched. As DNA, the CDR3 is TGCAGTGCCAGGCGGGGACTAGCGACCTACGAGCAGTACTTC. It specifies CSARRGLATYEQYF.

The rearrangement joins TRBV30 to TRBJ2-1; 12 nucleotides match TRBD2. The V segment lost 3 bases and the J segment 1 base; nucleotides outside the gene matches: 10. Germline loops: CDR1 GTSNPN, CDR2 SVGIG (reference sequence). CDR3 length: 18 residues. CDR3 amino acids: CAWRRWLAGGPSYNEQFF. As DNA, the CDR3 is TGTGCCTGGAGGCGGTGGCTAGCGGGAGGGCCTTCCTACAATGAGCAGTTCTTC.

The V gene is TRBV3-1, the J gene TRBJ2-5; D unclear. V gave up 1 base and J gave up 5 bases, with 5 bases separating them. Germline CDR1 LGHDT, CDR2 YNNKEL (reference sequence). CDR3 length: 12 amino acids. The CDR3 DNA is TGTGCCAGCAGCCAAGGAGGCGAGACCCAGTACTTC. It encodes CASSQGGETQYF.

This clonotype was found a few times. As DNA, the CDR3 is TGTGCCAGCAGCTTTCTAGCGGTCTACGAGCAGTACTTC. Its protein product is CASSFLAVYEQYF. This chain joins TRBV7-9 and TRBJ2-7; 7 nucleotides line up with TRBD2. CDR3 length: 13 residues. Germline CDR1 is SEHNR and CDR2 is FQNEAQ (reference sequence). J gave up 3 bases and V 3 bases, and 2 bases lay outside the gene matches.

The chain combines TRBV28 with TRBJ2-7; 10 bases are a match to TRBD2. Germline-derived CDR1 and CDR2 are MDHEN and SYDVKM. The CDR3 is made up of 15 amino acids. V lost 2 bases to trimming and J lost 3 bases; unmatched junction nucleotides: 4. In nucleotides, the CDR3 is TGTGCCAGCAGTTTAAATAGCGGGAGGATCTACGAGCAGTACTTC. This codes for CASSLNSGRIYEQYF.

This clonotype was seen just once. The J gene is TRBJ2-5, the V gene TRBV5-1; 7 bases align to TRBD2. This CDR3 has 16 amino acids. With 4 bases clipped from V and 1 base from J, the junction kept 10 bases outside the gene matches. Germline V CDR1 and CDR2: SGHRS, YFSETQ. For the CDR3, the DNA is TGCGCCAGCAGCCCCGCCGGCGCGGGAGCCCAAGAGACCCAGTACTTC. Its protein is CASSPAGAGAQETQYF.

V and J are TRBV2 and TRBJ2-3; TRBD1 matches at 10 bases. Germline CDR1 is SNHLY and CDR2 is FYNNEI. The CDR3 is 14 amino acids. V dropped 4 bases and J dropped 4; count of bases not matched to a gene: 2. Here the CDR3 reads CASSGQGASDTQYF. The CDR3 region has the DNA TGTGCCAGCAGTGGACAGGGGGCATCAGATACGCAGTATTTT.

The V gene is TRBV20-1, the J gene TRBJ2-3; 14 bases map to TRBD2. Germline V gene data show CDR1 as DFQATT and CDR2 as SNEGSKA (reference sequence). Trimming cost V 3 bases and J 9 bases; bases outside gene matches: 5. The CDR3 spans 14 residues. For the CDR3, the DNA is TGCAGTGCTAGTCTGACTAGCGGGAGGGACACGCAGTATTTT. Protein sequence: CSASLTSGRDTQYF.

CDR3: CASSPGRHSFTDTQYF. As DNA, the CDR3 is TGTGCCAGCAGCCCCGGACGGCATTCTTTCACAGATACGCAGTATTTT. The rearrangement links TRBV28 to TRBJ2-3, with no clear D. Germline loops: CDR1 MDHEN, CDR2 SYDVKM. The CDR3 sequence is 16 residues long. V was shortened by 6 bases and J by 2 bases, with 18 bases between the two germline ends.

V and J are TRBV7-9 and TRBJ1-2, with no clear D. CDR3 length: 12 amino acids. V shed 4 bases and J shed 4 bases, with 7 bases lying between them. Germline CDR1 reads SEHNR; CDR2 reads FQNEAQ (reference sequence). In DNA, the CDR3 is TGTGCCAGCAGCTCGCCCTCCTATGGCTACACCTTC. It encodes CASSSPSYGYTF.

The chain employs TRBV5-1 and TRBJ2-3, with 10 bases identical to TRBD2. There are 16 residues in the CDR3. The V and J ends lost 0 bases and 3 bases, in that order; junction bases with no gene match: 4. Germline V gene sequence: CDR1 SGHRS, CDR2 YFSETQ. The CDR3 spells CASSLVASGRTDTQYF. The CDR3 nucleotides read TGCGCCAGCAGCTTGGTCGCTAGCGGGAGAACAGATACGCAGTATTTT.

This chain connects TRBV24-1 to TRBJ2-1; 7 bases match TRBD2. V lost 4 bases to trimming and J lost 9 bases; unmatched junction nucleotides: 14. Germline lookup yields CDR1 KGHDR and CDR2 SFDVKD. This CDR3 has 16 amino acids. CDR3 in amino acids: CATSDPGTTSHTEQFF. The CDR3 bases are TGTGCCACCAGTGACCCCGGGACTACCTCCCACACTGAGCAGTTCTTC.

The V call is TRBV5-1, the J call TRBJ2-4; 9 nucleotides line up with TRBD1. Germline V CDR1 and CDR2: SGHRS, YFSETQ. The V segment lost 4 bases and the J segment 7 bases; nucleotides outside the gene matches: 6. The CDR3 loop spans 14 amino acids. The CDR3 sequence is CASSTGTGSNIQYF. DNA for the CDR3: TGCGCCAGCAGCACCGGGACAGGGTCTAACATTCAGTACTTC.

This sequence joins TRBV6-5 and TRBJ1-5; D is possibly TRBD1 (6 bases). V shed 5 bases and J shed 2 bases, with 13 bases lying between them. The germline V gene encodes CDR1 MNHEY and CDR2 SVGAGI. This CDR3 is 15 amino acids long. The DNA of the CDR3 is TGTGCCAGCAGTCCATCAGGGGAGGGCAATCAGCCCCAGCATTTT. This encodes CASSPSGEGNQPQHF.

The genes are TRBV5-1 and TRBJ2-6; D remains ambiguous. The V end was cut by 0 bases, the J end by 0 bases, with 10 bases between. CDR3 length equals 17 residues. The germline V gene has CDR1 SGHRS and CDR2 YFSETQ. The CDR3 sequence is CASSLASVSSGANVLTF. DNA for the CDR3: TGCGCCAGCAGCTTGGCCTCTGTTTCCTCTGGGGCCAACGTCCTGACTTTC.

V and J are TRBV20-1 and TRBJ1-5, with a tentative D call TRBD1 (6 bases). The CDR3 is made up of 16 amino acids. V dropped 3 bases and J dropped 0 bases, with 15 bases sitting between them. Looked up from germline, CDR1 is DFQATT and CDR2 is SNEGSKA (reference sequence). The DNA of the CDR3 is TGCAGTGCTAGGCGAGGGGGAGGCCCTAGCAATCAGCCCCAGCATTTT. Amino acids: CSARRGGGPSNQPQHF.